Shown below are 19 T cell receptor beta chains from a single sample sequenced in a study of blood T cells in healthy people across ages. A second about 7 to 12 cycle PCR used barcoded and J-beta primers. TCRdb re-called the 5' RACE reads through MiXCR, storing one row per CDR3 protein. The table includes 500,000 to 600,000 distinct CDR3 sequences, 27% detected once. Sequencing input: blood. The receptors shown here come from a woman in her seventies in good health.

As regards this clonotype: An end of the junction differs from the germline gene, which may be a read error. The CDR3 sequence: CASGQDRLVAKNIQYF. The CDR3 DNA sequence: TGTGCCAGCGGCCAGGATCGACTTGTAGCCAAAAACATTCAGTACTTC. This rearrangement joins TRBV4-2 to TRBJ2-4; the D is unclear. The CDR3 spans 16 residues. Germline CDR1 LGHNA, CDR2 YNFKEQ.

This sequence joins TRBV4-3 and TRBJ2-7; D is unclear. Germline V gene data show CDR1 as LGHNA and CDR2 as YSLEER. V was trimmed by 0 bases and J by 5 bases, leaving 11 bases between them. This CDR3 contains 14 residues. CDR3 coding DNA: TGCGCCAGCAGCCAAGATCTGAGGAGTGACGAGCAGTACTTC. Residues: CASSQDLRSDEQYF.

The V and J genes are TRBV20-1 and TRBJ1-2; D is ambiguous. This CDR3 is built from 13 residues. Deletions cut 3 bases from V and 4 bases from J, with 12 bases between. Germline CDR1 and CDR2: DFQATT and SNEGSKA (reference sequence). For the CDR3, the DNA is TGCAGTGCTAGCAGTTTCGACGGCTATGGCTACACCTTC. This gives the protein CSASSFDGYGYTF.

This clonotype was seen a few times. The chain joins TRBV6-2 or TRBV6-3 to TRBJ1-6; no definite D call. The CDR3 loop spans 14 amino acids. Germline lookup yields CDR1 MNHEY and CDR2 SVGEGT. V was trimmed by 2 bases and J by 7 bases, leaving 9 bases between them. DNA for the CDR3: TGTGCCAGCAGTTACCGGGTACAGAATTCACCCCTCCACTTT. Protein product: CASSYRVQNSPLHF.

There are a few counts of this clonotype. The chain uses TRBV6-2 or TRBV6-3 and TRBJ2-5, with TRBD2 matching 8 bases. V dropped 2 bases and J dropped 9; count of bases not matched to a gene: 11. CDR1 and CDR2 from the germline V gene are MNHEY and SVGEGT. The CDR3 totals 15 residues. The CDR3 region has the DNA TGTGCCAGCAGTTACGGAGCAAGCGGGGGAAGGGCCCAGTACTTC. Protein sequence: CASSYGASGGRAQYF.

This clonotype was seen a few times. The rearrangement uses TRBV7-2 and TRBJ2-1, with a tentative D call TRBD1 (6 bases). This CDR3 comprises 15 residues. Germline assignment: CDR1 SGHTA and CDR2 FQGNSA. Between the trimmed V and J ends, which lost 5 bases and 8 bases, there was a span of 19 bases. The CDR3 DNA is TGTGCCAGCAGCCCCCTGGGCTACGCAGGGGATGAGCAGTTCTTC. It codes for CASSPLGYAGDEQFF.

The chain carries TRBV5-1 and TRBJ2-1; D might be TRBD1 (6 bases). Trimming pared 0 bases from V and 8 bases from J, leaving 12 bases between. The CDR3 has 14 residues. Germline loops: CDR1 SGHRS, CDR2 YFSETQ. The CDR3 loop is CASSLVGALDEQFF. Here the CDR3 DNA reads TGCGCCAGCAGCTTGGTGGGGGCATTGGATGAGCAGTTCTTC.

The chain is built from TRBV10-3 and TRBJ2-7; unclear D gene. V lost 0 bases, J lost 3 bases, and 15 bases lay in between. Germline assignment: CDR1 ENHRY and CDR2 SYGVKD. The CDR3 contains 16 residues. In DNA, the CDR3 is TGTGCCATCAGTGAGTCAGGTGTCCGTTTGAACTACGAGCAGTACGTC. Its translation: CAISESGVRLNYEQYV.

CDR3 region: CASSQDPAGRSFF. The CDR3 nucleotides are TGCGCCAGCAGCCAAGATCCGGCAGGGAGGTCTTTCTTT. This chain links TRBV4-3 with TRBJ1-1, with D perhaps TRBD1 (5 bases). The CDR3 contains 13 residues. CDR1 and CDR2 from the germline V gene are LGHNA and YSLEER. Trimming removed 0 bases from V and 12 bases from J, with 14 bases in between.

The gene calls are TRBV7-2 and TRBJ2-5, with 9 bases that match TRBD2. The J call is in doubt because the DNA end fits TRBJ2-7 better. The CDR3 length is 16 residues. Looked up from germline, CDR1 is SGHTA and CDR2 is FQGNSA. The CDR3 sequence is CASSSGLALYTYEQYF. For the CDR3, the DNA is TGTGCCAGCAGCTCGGGACTAGCCCTCTATACCTACGAGCAGTACTTC.

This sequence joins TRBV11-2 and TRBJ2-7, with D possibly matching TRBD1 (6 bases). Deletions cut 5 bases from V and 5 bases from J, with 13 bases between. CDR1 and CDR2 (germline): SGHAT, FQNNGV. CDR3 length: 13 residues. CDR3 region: CASSHPTGNEQYF. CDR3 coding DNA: TGTGCCAGCAGCCATCCGACAGGCAACGAGCAGTACTTC.

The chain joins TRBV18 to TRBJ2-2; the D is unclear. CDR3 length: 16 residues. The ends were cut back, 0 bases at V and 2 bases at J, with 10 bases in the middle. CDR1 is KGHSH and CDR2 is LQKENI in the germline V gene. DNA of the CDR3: TGTGCCAGCTCACCACCATCACGGCCTAACACCGGGGAGCTGTTTTTT. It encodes CASSPPSRPNTGELFF.

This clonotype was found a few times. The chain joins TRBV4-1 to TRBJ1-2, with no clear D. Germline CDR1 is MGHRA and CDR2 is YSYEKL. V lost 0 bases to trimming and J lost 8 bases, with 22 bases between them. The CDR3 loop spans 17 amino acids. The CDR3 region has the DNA TGCGCCAGCAGCCAAGACCCTACTTCAACCACATCGGAGGGCTACACCTTC. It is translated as CASSQDPTSTTSEGYTF.

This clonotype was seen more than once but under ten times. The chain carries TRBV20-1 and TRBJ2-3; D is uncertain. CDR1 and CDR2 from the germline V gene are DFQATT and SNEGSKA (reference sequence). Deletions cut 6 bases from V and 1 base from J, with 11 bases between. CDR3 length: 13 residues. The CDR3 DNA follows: TGCAGTGCGAAACTGACGGGCACAGATACGCAGTATTTT. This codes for CSAKLTGTDTQYF.

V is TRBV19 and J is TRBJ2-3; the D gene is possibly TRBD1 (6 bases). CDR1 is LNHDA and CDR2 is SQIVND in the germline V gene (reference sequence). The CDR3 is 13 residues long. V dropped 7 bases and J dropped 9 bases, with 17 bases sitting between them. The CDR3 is CASKVQGSYTQYF. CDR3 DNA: TGTGCCAGTAAGGTACAGGGTTCGTACACGCAGTATTTT.

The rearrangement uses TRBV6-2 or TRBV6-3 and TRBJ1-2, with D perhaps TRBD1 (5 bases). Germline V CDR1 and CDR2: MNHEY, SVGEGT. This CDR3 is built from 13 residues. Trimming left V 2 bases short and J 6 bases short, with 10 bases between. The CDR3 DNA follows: TGTGCCAGCAGTTACGAGAAGGGGAATGGCTACACCTTC. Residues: CASSYEKGNGYTF.

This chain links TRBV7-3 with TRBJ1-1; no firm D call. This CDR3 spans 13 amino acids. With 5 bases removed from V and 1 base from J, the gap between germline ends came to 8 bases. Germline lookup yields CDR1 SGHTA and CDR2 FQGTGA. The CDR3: CASSIDKNTEAFF. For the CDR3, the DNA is TGTGCCAGCAGCATCGACAAGAACACTGAAGCTTTCTTT.

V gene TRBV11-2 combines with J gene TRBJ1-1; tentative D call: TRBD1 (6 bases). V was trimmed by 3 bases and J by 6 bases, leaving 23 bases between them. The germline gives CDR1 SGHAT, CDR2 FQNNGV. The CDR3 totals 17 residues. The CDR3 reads CASSLIGQGRDRSEAFF. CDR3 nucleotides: TGTGCCAGCAGCTTGATAGGGCAGGGGAGAGACCGGTCTGAAGCTTTCTTT.

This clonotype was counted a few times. For the CDR3, the DNA is TGCAGTGCTAGGACTGTAGCGGGGGGCTCCTACGAGCAGTACTTC. This sequence encodes CSARTVAGGSYEQYF. The rearrangement joins TRBV20-1 to TRBJ2-7; 10 bases line up with TRBD2. V shed 3 bases, J shed 0 bases, and the junction held 5 bases outside the gene matches. The CDR3 spans 15 residues. Germline assignment: CDR1 DFQATT and CDR2 SNEGSKA (reference sequence).